The sequence of this T cell receptor (beta chain) was determined in a study of Graves' ophthalmopathy and Graves' hyperthyroidism. Study-wide results and caveats: Blood shared most expanded thyroid clonotypes above 0.001 frequency.

Ophthalmopathy-affected donors exhibited moderate-to-severe activity, CAS ≥3, NOSPECS ≥4, and duration under 3 months. No donor had other autoimmune disease, uncontrolled infection, pregnancy or lactation. Researchers took RNA transcripts and amplified TCR beta CDR3 regions from them. Second-round multiplex PCR came after a first-round RT-PCR that employed HTBI primers. MiXCR, run by TCRdb on the multiplex PCR reads, gives a single entry per CDR3 protein. Of roughly 500,000 distinct CDR3 sequences in the sample, 14% were seen once. The V end was cut by 2 bases, the J end by 1 base, with 11 bases between. This CDR3 is built from 15 residues. This clonotype was recorded many times. Its antigen is unknown.

The chain couples TRBV12-3 or TRBV12-4 to TRBJ1-1; D possibly corresponds to TRBD1 (5 bases). Sequencing was done on a sample of blood. The receptor was isolated from a woman in her 30s with Graves' ophthalmopathy. The CDR3 sequence: CASSLFDSSNTEAFF. DNA of the CDR3: TGTGCCAGCAGTTTATTCGACAGCTCGAACACTGAAGCTTTCTTT.